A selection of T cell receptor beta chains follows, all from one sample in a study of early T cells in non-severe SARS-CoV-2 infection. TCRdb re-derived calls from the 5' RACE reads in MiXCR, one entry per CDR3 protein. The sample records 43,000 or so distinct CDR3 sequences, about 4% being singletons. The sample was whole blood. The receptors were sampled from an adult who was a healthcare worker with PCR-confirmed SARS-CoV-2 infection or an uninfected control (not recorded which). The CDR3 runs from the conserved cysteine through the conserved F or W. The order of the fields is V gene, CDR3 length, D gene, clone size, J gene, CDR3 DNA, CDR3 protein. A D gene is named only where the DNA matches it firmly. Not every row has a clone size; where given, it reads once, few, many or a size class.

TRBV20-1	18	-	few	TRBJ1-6	TGCAGTGCTAGAGATTTGGCCACAGGGAGCTCCTATAATTCACCCCTCCACTTT	CSARDLATGSSYNSPLHF
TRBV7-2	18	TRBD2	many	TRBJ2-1	TGTGCCAGCAGCGCACGTACCGGACTAGCGGGCTCCTACAATGAGCAGTTCTTC	CASSARTGLAGSYNEQFF
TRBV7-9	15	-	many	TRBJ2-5	TGTGCCAGCATCCCCAGTCGGGTGGGGTTCGAGACCCAGTACTTC	CASIPSRVGFETQYF
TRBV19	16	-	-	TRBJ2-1	TGTGCCAGTACCCTAAGAGGGACTCGCAAGAAGGATGAGCAGTTCTTC	CASTLRGTRKKDEQFF
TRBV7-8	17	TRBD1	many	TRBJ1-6	TGTGCCAGCAGCTTCTTGCGCGGGGACAGGTCCTTTCCACCCCTCCACTTT	CASSFLRGDRSFPPLHF
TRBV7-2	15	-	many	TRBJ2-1	TGTGCCAGCAGCTTACAGGGTGGGGGCTGGAATGAGCAGTTCTTC	CASSLQGGGWNEQFF
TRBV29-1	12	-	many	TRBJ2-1	TGCAGCGTTGTCTTTCCAGACAATGAGCAGTTCTTC	CSVVFPDNEQFF
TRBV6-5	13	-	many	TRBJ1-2	TGTGCCAGCATCACCAGGGGAGGGCTGAACTACACCTTC	CASITRGGLNYTF
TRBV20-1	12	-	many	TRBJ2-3	TGCAGTGCTAGACGCGAGGGAGATACGCAGTATTTT	CSARREGDTQYF
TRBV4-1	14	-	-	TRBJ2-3	TGCGCCAGCAGCCCTTCGGACGGCACAGATACGCAGTATTTT	CASSPSDGTDTQYF
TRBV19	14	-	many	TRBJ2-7	TGTGCCAGTAGTATAAGTTCGAACTCCTACGAGCAGTACTTC	CASSISSNSYEQYF
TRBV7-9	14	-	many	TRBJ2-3	TGTGCCAGCAGCCGGGAGTTGAGGACAGATACGCAGTATTTT	CASSRELRTDTQYF
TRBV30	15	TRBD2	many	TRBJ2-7	TGTGCGGCTAGCGGGAGCCCCTCCAGCTCCTACGAGCAGTACTTC	CAASGSPSSSYEQYF
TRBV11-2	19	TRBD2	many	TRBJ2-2	TGTGCCAGCAGCCTCGTTCGGCCAGCGGGAGCGGCGGGCACCGGGGAGCTGTTTTTT	CASSLVRPAGAAGTGELFF
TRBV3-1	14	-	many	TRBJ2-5	TGTGCCAGCAGCCAAAGGGGCCCTGGAGAGACCCAGTACTTC	CASSQRGPGETQYF
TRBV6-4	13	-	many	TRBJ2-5	TGTGCCAGCAGTCCGGACTGGGGGGAGACCCAGTACTTC	CASSPDWGETQYF
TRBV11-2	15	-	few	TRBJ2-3	TGTGCCAGCAGCTGGGAGGTAGGGGGCACAGATACGCAGTATTTT	CASSWEVGGTDTQYF
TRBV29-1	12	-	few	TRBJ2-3	TGCAGCGTGATAGTTGGTGGAGATACGCAGTATTTT	CSVIVGGDTQYF
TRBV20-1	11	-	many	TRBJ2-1	TGCAGTGCTAGAGAAAACAATGAGCAGTTCTTC	CSARENNEQFF
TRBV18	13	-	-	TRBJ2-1	TGTGCCAGCTCACGAAAGCAAAGAGATGAGCAGTTCTTC	CASSRKQRDEQFF
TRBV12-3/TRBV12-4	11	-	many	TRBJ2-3	TGTGCCAGCAGCCCCGGAGGGGAGAGGTATTTT	CASSPGGERYF
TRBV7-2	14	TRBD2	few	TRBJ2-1	TGTGCCAGCTCTAGCGGGAGAGCCTACAATGAGCAGTTCTTC	CASSSGRAYNEQFF
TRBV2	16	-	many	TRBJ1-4	TGTGCCAGCAGGAGTTCACCGGGGCCGTCAGGGGAAAAACTGTTTTTT	CASRSSPGPSGEKLFF
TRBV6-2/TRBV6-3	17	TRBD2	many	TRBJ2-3	TGTGCCAGCAGCTGGGACTATCGTCAAGGGGGCACAGATACGCAGTATTTT	CASSWDYRQGGTDTQYF
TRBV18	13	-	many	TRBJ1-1	TGTGCCAGCTCACCATCGGGGAACACTGAAGCTTTCTTT	CASSPSGNTEAFF
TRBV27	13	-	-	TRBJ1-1	TGTGCCAGCAGCCCAGGACAGCACACTGAAGCTTTCTTT	CASSPGQHTEAFF